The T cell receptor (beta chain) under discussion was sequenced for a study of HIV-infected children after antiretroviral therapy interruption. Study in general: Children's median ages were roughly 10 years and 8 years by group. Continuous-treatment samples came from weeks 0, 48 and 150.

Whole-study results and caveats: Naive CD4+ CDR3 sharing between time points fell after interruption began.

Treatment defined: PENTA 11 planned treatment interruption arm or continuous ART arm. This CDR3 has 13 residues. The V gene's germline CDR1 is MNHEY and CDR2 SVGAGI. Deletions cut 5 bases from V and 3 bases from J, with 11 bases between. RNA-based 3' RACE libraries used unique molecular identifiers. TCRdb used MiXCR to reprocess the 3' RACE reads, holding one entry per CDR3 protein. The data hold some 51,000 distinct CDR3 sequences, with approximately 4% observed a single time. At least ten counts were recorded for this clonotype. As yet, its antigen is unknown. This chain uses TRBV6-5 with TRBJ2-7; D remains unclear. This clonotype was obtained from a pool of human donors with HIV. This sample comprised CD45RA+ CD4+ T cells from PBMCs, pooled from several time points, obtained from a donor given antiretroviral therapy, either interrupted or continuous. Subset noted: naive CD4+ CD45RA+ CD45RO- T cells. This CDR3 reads CASSPRMGYEQYF. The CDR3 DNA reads TGTGCCAGCAGTCCGAGAATGGGCTACGAGCAGTACTTC.